This record covers a single TCR beta chain. Its antigen target is currently unknown. Per-nucleotide qualities are absent, and no much larger clonotype sits a single base away. Participants in the prospective study were aged about 18 to 90 years, lived in 24 United States geographic areas, and enrolled through a virtual design. Cohort assignment in the prospective study relied on participant-reported clinical history from a screening survey and a study questionnaire. Recovered participants in ImmuneRACE Cohort 3 were defined by two consecutive negative NP/OP PCR tests, clearance by a healthcare professional, or resolution of symptoms. Each participant in the prospective study had whole blood, serum and a nasopharyngeal or oropharyngeal swab collected by mobile phlebotomists. Over a roughly 2-month period, participants in the prospective study had the option of providing additional blood draws and questionnaires. Blood samples from the prospective study were shipped frozen or at room temperature prior to DNA extraction.

The germline V end is reduced by 0 bases and the J end by 2 bases; junction bases left unmatched: 13. CDR1 and CDR2 are drawn from the germline V gene: LGHNA, YNFKEQ. The CDR3 sequence holds 19 residues, the cysteine and phenylalanine included. Left in the record is the CDR3 DNA by itself, 57 bases read in frame from the first base. The data are from a study of blood T cell repertoires in COVID-19 (dated by TCRdb to about 2020). About the investigation overall: The collaborator samples originated in the United States, Italy and Spain and spanned the acute and convalescent phases of COVID-19. The prospective study material was composed of cDNA or gDNA derived from T cells, B-cell-depleted T cells, or PBMCs. Deeply sampled blood TCRbeta repertoires from subjects exposed to, actively infected with, or recovered from COVID-19 were included in the dataset. The repertoires were made available in a free public database intended to serve as a resource for research on the immune response to SARS-CoV-2. The samples were drawn from two sources: the first 160 participants of the ongoing ImmuneRACE study, and 1,254 subjects contributed by 6 global collaborators. The sample metadata nearly always contained a de-identified subject ID, COVID-19 status, age in years and sex. HLA class I and class II types, where available, came from metadata supplied by the sample provider rather than from assay-based typing.

The full study reports these points: How much clinical and demographic metadata was included differed by source and by participant, and the metadata was provided uncurated.

The immunoSEQ Assay, a bias-controlled multiplex PCR, was used to amplify TCRbeta CDR3 regions from genomic DNA. For the original study's pipeline: Nucleated cell counts per sample were estimated from amplification of reference gene primers within the assay. To quantify the absolute abundance of each unique TCRbeta CDR3 rearrangement, sequence reads were collapsed and filtered. For each sample, productive Simpson clonality was calculated as the square root of Simpson's diversity index over productive rearrangements. TCRdb provides this immuneACCESS table in a form limited to in-frame rearrangements. Some clones are lacking; in checked studies, under half of them reflect an unresolved V gene, and why the rest are absent is not known. Clone size and the V and J calls come from that table; the DNA yielded D and trimming. Present in this sample are under 300,000 clones, 80% to 90% of which were seen just once. The ten largest clones add up to approximately 2% of the sample.

The chain joins TRBV4-2 to TRBJ2-3; 8 bases in between match TRBD2. This TCR derives from a woman between 50 and 59 years old who had recovered from COVID-19. The sequenced sample was PBMCs or T cells enriched from blood (not recorded which). The CDR3 protein: CASSQDAYQAGGFTDTQYF. The sequenced DNA is TGTGCCAGCAGCCAAGACGCATACCAGGCGGGAGGCTTCACAGATACGCAGTATTTT.